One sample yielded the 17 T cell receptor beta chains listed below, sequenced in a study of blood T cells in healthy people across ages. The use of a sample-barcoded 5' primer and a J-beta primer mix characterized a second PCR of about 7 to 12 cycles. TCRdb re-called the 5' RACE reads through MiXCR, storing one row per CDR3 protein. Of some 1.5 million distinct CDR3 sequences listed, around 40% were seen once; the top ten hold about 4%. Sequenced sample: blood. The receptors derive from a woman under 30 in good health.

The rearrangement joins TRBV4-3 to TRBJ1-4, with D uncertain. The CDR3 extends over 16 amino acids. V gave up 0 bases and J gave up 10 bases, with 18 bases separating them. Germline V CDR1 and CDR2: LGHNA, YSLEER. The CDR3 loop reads CASSQEEVEPDGKLFF. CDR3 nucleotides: TGCGCCAGCAGCCAAGAGGAGGTAGAGCCAGATGGAAAACTGTTTTTT.

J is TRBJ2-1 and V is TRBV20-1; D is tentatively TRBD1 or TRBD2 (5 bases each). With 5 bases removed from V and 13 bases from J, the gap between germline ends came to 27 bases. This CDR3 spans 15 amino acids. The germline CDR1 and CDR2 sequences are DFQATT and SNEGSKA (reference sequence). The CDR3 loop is CSAVADKGLGETQFF. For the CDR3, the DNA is TGCAGTGCTGTCGCAGACAAGGGGCTGGGAGAGACCCAGTTCTTC.

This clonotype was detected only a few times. CDR3 in amino acids: CASSWGGGEKLFF. In DNA form, the CDR3 reads TGTGCCAGCAGCTGGGGGGGTGGTGAAAAACTGTTTTTT. The chain couples TRBV7-2 to TRBJ1-4; maybe TRBD1 (5 bases). The CDR3 consists of 13 residues. V shed 4 bases and J shed 7 bases, with 10 bases lying between them. Germline assignment: CDR1 SGHTA and CDR2 FQGNSA.

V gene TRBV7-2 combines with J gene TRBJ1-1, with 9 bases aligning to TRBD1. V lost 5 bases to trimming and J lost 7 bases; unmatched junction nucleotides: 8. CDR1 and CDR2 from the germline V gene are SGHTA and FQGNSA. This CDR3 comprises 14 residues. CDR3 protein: CASSQGQGALEAFF. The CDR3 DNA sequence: TGTGCCAGCAGCCAGGGACAGGGAGCCCTTGAAGCTTTCTTT.

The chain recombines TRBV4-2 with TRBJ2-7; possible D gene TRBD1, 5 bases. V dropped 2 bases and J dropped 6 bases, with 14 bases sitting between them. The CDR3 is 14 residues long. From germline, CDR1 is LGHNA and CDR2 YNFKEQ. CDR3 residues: CASSQYQGSSEQYF. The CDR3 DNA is TGTGCCAGCAGCCAATATCAGGGAAGCTCCGAGCAGTACTTC.

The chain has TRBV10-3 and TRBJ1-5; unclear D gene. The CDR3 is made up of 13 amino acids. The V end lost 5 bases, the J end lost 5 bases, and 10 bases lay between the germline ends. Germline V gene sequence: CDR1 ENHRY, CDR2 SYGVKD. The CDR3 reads CAISRREHQPQHF. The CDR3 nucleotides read TGTGCCATCAGTCGAAGGGAACATCAGCCCCAGCATTTT.

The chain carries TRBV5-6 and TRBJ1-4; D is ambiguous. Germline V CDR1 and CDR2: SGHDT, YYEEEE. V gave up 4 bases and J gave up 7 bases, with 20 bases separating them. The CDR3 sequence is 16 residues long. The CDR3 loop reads CASSPGTNIVREKLFF. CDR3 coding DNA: TGTGCCAGCAGCCCCGGAACGAACATCGTCCGTGAAAAACTGTTTTTT.

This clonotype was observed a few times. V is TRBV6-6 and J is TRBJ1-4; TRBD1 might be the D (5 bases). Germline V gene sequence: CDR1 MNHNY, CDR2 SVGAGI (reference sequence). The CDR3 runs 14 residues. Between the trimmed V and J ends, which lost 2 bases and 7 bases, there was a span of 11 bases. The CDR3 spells CASSYGGSGEKLFF. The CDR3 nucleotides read TGTGCCAGCAGTTACGGGGGAAGCGGTGAAAAACTGTTTTTT.

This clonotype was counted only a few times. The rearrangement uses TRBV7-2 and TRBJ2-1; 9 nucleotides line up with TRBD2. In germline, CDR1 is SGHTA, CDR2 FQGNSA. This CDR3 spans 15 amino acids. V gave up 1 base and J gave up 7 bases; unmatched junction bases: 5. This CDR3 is CASSLGSGGWNEQFF. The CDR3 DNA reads TGTGCCAGCAGCTTAGGTAGCGGGGGATGGAATGAGCAGTTCTTC.

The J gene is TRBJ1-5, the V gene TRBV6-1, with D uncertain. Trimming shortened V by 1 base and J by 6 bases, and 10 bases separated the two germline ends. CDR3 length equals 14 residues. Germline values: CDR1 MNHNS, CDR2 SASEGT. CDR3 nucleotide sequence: TGTGCCAGCAGTGAAGTAGGTGTCGGTCAGCCCCAGCATTTT. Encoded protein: CASSEVGVGQPQHF.

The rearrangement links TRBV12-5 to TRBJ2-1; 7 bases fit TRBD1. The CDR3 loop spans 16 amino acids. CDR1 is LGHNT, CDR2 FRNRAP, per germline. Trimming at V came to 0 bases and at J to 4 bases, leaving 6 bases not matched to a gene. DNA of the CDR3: TGTGCTAGTGGTTTGGTACTGGGACAGAGTTACAATGAGCAGTTCTTC. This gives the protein CASGLVLGQSYNEQFF.

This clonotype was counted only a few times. In DNA, the CDR3 is TGCAGTGCTAGAGCAGGTCAGGGTATTAATGGCTACACCTTC. The encoded protein is CSARAGQGINGYTF. This chain uses TRBV20-1 with TRBJ1-2; tentative D call: TRBD1 (5 bases). The CDR3 loop spans 14 amino acids. Germline V CDR1 and CDR2: DFQATT, SNEGSKA (reference sequence). V dropped 1 base and J dropped 6 bases, with 15 bases sitting between them.

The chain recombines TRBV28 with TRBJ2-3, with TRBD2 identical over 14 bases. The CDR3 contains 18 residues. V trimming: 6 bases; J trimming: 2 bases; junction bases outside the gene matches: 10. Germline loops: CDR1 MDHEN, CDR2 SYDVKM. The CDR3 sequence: CASSTPGLAGEFTDTQYF. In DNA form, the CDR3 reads TGTGCCAGCAGCACGCCGGGACTAGCGGGGGAATTCACAGATACGCAGTATTTT.

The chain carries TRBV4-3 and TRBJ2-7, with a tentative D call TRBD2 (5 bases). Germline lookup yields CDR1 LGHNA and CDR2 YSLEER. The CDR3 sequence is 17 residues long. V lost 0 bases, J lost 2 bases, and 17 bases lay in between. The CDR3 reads CASSQDRASSFPYEQYF. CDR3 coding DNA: TGCGCCAGCAGCCAAGATCGGGCTAGCTCCTTCCCCTACGAGCAGTACTTC.

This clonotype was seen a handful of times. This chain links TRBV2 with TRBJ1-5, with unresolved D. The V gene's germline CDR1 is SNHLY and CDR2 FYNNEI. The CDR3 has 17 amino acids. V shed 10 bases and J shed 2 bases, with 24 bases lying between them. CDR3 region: CATAVGREGIGNQPQHF. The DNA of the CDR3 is TGTGCCACAGCAGTGGGGAGGGAGGGAATAGGCAATCAGCCCCAGCATTTT.

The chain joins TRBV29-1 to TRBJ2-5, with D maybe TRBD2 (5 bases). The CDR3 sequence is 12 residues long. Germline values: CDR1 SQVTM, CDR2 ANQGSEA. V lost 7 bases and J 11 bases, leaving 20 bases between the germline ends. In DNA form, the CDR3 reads TGCAGCGCAGAGGGCATCTACAATGAGCAGTACTTC. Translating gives CSAEGIYNEQYF.

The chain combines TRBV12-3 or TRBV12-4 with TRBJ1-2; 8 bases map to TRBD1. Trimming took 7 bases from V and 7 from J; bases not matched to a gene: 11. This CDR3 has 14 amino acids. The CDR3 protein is CASISAAGGSGYTF. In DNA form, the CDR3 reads TGTGCCAGCATCTCGGCGGCAGGGGGCTCTGGCTACACCTTC.